A single sample gave rise to the 12 T cell receptor beta chains below, sequenced in a study of graft-versus-host responses after intestinal transplantation. The method was immunoSEQ multiplex PCR; TCRdb's version includes in-frame clones alone and lacks a portion of them. Seen here are several thousand clones, approximately 28% observed once, and the top ten hold 4.5% to 6%. The input for sequencing was alloreactive CD4+ T cells from a mixed lymphocyte reaction culture, taken before transplantation. This sample's subset: CFSE-low proliferating T cells sorted from approximately six-day pre-transplant mixed lymphocyte reaction (GvH or HvG direction). The receptors were gathered from a human patient who was an organ donor for intestinal transplantation.

The gene calls are TRBV6-5 and TRBJ2-2; 8 bases map to TRBD2. The CDR3 is 15 amino acids. Germline assignment: CDR1 MNHEY and CDR2 SVGAGI. V was clipped by 6 bases and J by 5 bases; unmatched bases: 8. For the CDR3, the DNA is TGTGCCAGCAGCCCGGGACTAGAAAAGACCGGGGAGCTGTTTTTT. Its translation is CASSPGLEKTGELFF.

The chain employs TRBV13 and TRBJ2-3; 8 bases agree with TRBD2. The J segment lost 0 bases and the V segment lost 5 bases, leaving 4 bases of the junction unmatched. Germline V CDR1 and CDR2: PRHDT, FYEKMQ (reference sequence). The CDR3 is 15 residues long. Here the CDR3 reads CASSPTSGSTDTQYF. The CDR3 nucleotides are TGTGCCAGCAGCCCCACTAGCGGTAGCACAGATACGCAGTATTTT.

This clone was seen a handful of times. The genes are TRBV6-5 and TRBJ1-2; 7 nucleotides match TRBD1. Trimming took 2 bases from V and 0 from J; bases not matched to a gene: 3. Per germline, CDR1 MNHEY and CDR2 SVGAGI. The CDR3 spans 15 residues. Here the CDR3 DNA reads TGTGCCAGCAGTTACGGGACAGTTCCTAACTATGGCTACACCTTC. It specifies CASSYGTVPNYGYTF.

This chain connects TRBV14 to TRBJ1-6; 8 nucleotides agree with TRBD1. CDR3 length: 17 residues. From germline, CDR1 is SGHDN and CDR2 FVKESK. V gave up 8 bases and J gave up 6 bases; unmatched junction bases: 15. CDR3 protein: CASRILQQGGCNSPLHF. CDR3 nucleotides: TGTGCCAGCCGAATCCTCCAACAGGGGGGATGTAATTCACCCCTCCACTTT.

This clone showed up just a few times. V gene TRBV5-1 combines with J gene TRBJ1-4; TRBD1 agrees at 7 bases. The CDR3 consists of 14 residues. Germline values: CDR1 SGHRS, CDR2 YFSETQ. The junction had 8 bases not matched to a gene; V was cut back by 4 bases and J by 8 bases. This chain's CDR3 is CASSPRQGREKLFF. CDR3 bases: TGCGCCAGCAGCCCTAGACAGGGACGGGAAAAACTGTTTTTT.

This clone is large by share. The chain joins TRBV7-6 to TRBJ2-7; the D is unclear. Germline V CDR1 and CDR2: SGHVS, FNYEAQ. There are 13 residues in the CDR3. The V end lost 1 base, the J end lost 2 bases, and 6 bases lay between the germline ends. The CDR3 DNA sequence: TGTGCCAGCAGCTTAGACTCCGCCTACGAGCAGTACTTC. Its translation: CASSLDSAYEQYF.

The rearrangement links TRBV6-5 to TRBJ1-1; tentatively, D is TRBD1 (5 bases). Germline CDR1 is MNHEY and CDR2 is SVGAGI. The CDR3 loop spans 14 amino acids. The ends were cut back, 6 bases at V and 1 base at J, with 12 bases in the middle. The DNA of the CDR3 is TGTGCCAGCAGCTACGACAGACAGAACACTGAAGCTTTCTTT. Translated, it gives CASSYDRQNTEAFF.

This clone turned up a few times. The chain carries TRBV5-1 and TRBJ2-1; D may be TRBD2 (6 bases). This CDR3 comprises 13 residues. Trimming cost V 0 bases and J 9 bases, with 10 bases left between them. Germline V gene sequence: CDR1 SGHRS, CDR2 YFSETQ. DNA of the CDR3: TGCGCCAGCAGCTTGGTGGTAGCGGTTGAGCAGTTCTTC. Translation gives CASSLVVAVEQFF.

CDR3 in amino acids: CASSPTSGPYNEQFF. CDR3 sequence (DNA): TGCGCCAGCAGCCCGACTAGCGGCCCGTACAATGAGCAGTTCTTC. The chain couples TRBV5-1 to TRBJ2-1; 9 bases fit TRBD2. V was clipped by 4 bases and J by 4 bases; unmatched bases: 6. This CDR3 region has 15 residues. Germline V CDR1 and CDR2: SGHRS, YFSETQ.

V and J are TRBV5-1 and TRBJ1-1, with D maybe TRBD1 (5 bases). The germline V gene has CDR1 SGHRS and CDR2 YFSETQ. This CDR3 is 16 amino acids long. V was shortened by 4 bases and J by 0 bases, with 16 bases between the two germline ends. CDR3 amino acids: CASSGDHRGMNTEAFF. The CDR3 region has the DNA TGCGCCAGCAGCGGGGACCATAGGGGAATGAACACTGAAGCTTTCTTT.

This clone is categorized as medium-sized. The chain employs TRBV21-1 and TRBJ2-7. TRBV21-1 is reported as a pseudogene. The CDR3 has 18 residues. CDR3 protein: CASSKVRTWRQGGNEQYF. The CDR3 nucleotides read TGTGCCAGCAGCAAAGTAAGGACTTGGAGACAGGGAGGGAACGAGCAGTACTTC.

This sequence joins TRBV30 and TRBJ1-1, with D uncertain. Trimming stripped 0 bases from V and 0 bases from J, with 8 bases between. This CDR3 is built from 14 residues. Germline CDR1 and CDR2: GTSNPN and SVGIG (reference sequence). CDR3 coding DNA: TGTGCCTGGAGTGTGGGCACCTTGAACACTGAAGCTTTCTTT. Residues: CAWSVGTLNTEAFF.